This T cell receptor beta chain was profiled in a study of T cell changes during pregnancy in multiple sclerosis. CDR1 and CDR2 (germline): SGHRS, YFSETQ. The ends lost 2 bases at V and 3 bases at J; junction bases unmatched: 8. This CDR3 spans 17 amino acids. Assay used: immunoSEQ multiplex PCR; TCRdb lists only in-frame clones, some missing. The table shows 50,000 or so clones, with over 80% occurring only once. The chain links TRBV5-1 to TRBJ1-5, with TRBD1 identical over 10 bases. The receptor was isolated from a female donor with multiple sclerosis, enrolled in a pregnancy study. The starting material was CD4+ T cells from peripheral blood mononuclear cells, obtained after pregnancy. The chain's CDR3 is CASSFGTGDGNNQPQHF. The CDR3, as DNA: TGCGCCAGCAGCTTCGGGACAGGGGACGGGAACAATCAGCCCCAGCATTTT.